This TCR beta chain is from a study of glioma-infiltrating T cells. Findings and caveats of the study: Only very few CDR3 sequences appeared in both tissue and blood. Tissue-blood divergence was below expectation in non-neoplastic patients, above in gliomas.

About this clonotype itself: Its specificity is not known. An end of the junction does not agree with germline; a read error may underlie this.

Using RNA template, CDR3s of TCR alpha and beta were amplified with iRepertoire arm-PCR. Input was roughly 85-450 ng of tissue mRNA or PBMC total RNA. Via MiXCR, TCRdb re-called the multiplex PCR reads, giving one row per CDR3 protein. The table lists over 100,000 distinct CDR3 sequences, about 25% of them singletons. Germline V CDR1 and CDR2: DFQATT, SNEGSKA (reference sequence). The length of the CDR3 is 14 residues. The chain uses TRBV20-1 and TRBJ1-6; D may be TRBD1 (6 bases). Sequenced: glioma tissue, nonneoplastic brain tissue, or PBMCs (not recorded which). This TCR was sampled from a human donor with low-grade glioma or glioblastoma, undergoing nonglioma brain surgery, or in good health (not recorded which). CDR3 DNA sequence: TGCAGTGCGCTAACAGGGTTTAGGAATTCGCCCCTCAACTTT. Translating gives CSALTGFRNSPLNF.